A selection of T cell receptor beta chains follows, all from one sample in a study of shared clonotypes between healthy human individuals. Assay used: immunoSEQ multiplex PCR; TCRdb lists only in-frame clones, some missing. The profile shows about 490,000 clones, around 78% of them singletons. Material for sequencing was PBMCs. These receptor sequences come from a woman aged 40 to 50 in good health. Some clones in this sample may be carry-over from other donors' samples. Each CDR3 is given with its conserved first and last residue. Fields, in order: V gene, J gene, clone size, D gene, CDR3 DNA, CDR3 protein. D genes are given only for firm matches. Size values are once, few and many counts, or a class for expanded clones, and some rows have none.

TRBV15	TRBJ2-7	.	.	TGTGCCACCAGCAGAGAACTTGAGGGGGGTTACGAGCAGTACTTC	CATSRELEGGYEQYF
TRBV18	TRBJ2-7	.	.	TGTGCCAGCTCACCAACCCAGGACGAGCAGTACTTC	CASSPTQDEQYF
TRBV7-8	TRBJ1-2	.	TRBD1	TGTGCCAGCAGCTTAGATCTCTGGGGACAGGGATCTGGCTACACCTTC	CASSLDLWGQGSGYTF
TRBV2	TRBJ1-3	once	TRBD1	TGTGCCAGCCGGGGACAGGGCGCCGGAAACACCATATATTTT	CASRGQGAGNTIYF
TRBV16	TRBJ1-1	few	TRBD1	TGTGCCAGCAGTCGACAGGGGAACACTGAAGCTTTCTTT	CASSRQGNTEAFF
TRBV6-5	TRBJ2-1	.	TRBD1	TGTGCCAGCGGCGCAGGGGGCGCCTACAATGAGCAGTTCTTC	CASGAGGAYNEQFF
TRBV11-2	TRBJ2-1	.	TRBD2	TGTGCCAGCAGCGCCCGACTAGCGGGAGACGGATACAATGAGCAGTTCTTC	CASSARLAGDGYNEQFF
TRBV7-8	TRBJ2-7	.	TRBD1	TGTGCCAGCAGCTCCCGGACAGGGGGAGACTACGAGCAGTACTTC	CASSSRTGGDYEQYF
TRBV21-1	TRBJ1-4	once	.	TGTGCCCGTGGGGAGGGCCGCGGTGAAAAACTGTTTTTT	CARGEGRGEKLFF
TRBV5-1	TRBJ2-2	.	TRBD2	TGCGCCAGCAGCTCCCAAGGCGGGAGGATTTTCGGGGAGCTGTTTTTT	CASSSQGGRIFGELFF
TRBV18	TRBJ1-2	.	.	TGTGCCAGCTCACTAACGGACAGCGTCATGGGTGGCTACACCTTC	CASSLTDSVMGGYTF
TRBV11-2	TRBJ2-5	.	.	TGTGCCAGCAGCCCATCCCCTGTGACCCAGTACTTC	CASSPSPVTQYF
TRBV28	TRBJ2-7	few	.	TGTGCCAGCAGTAGTAGATCCTACGAGCAGTACTTC	CASSSRSYEQYF
TRBV5-1	TRBJ1-2	.	TRBD1	TGCGCCAGCAGCTTGGCAGGGTGGGGACTACAGGGGTCGCACTATGGCTACACCTTC	CASSLAGWGLQGSHYGYTF
TRBV6-6	TRBJ1-4	.	TRBD1	TGTGCCAGCAGTTCCTTAAGACAGGGCGGTGAAAAACTGTTTTTT	CASSSLRQGGEKLFF
TRBV7-3	TRBJ2-6	.	.	TGTGCCAGCAGCCGTCAGTCCGGGACACGGAGCTCTGGGGCCAACGTCCTGACTTTC	CASSRQSGTRSSGANVLTF
TRBV29-1	TRBJ1-1	few	TRBD1	TGCAGCGTTGAATTTACAGGGGGCCTTTTCACTGAAGCTTTCTTT	CSVEFTGGLFTEAFF
TRBV4-1	TRBJ2-1	.	TRBD2	TGCGCCAGCAGCCAATGGGTCGGGAGGGACTACAATGAGCAGTTCTTC	CASSQWVGRDYNEQFF
TRBV18	TRBJ2-7	.	.	TGTGCCAGCTCGCTAACCGGGCCTAGCTACGAGCAGTACTTC	CASSLTGPSYEQYF
TRBV28	TRBJ2-1	.	.	TGTGCCAGCAGTTTATCAGGCGGTTTGGATGAGCAGTTCTTC	CASSLSGGLDEQFF
TRBV4-2	TRBJ2-1	.	.	TGTGCCAGCAGCCAAGAAGGCAGGGGTGGGGACAATGAGCAGTTCTTC	CASSQEGRGGDNEQFF
TRBV7-9	TRBJ1-5	once	.	TGTGCCAGCAGCTTACAGGGGAGCAATCAGCCCCAGCATTTT	CASSLQGSNQPQHF
TRBV30	TRBJ2-5	once	.	TGTGCCTGGAGTGTTCCGGGGACCCAAGAGACCCAGTACTTC	CAWSVPGTQETQYF
TRBV15	TRBJ2-7	many	TRBD2	TGTGCCACCAGCAGAGATTTTAGCGGGGGACCATCCTACGAGCAGTACTTC	CATSRDFSGGPSYEQYF
TRBV29-1	TRBJ2-7	.	TRBD2	TGCAGCGTTGAAGGGACTAGCGGGAGTTACGAGCAGTACTTC	CSVEGTSGSYEQYF
TRBV19	TRBJ1-5	.	TRBD1	TGTGCCAGCGCCGGGACAGGGGGCAATCAGCCCCAGCATTTT	CASAGTGGNQPQHF
TRBV7-8	TRBJ2-7	.	TRBD1	TGTGCCAGCAGGGACAGGTCCTACGAGCAGTACTTC	CASRDRSYEQYF
TRBV6-1	TRBJ1-2	.	.	TGTGCCATACTTACAGGGCCCCATAGAGGCTACACCTTC	CAILTGPHRGYTF
TRBV5-1	TRBJ1-2	.	.	TGCGCCAGCAGCTTGGAACACTCGGGCTACACCTTC	CASSLEHSGYTF
TRBV6-1	TRBJ2-2	.	.	TGTGCCAGCAGTGAAAATGGCTACGGGACCGGGGGGCTGTTTTTT	CASSENGYGTGGLFF
TRBV19	TRBJ2-3	.	TRBD2	TGTGCCAGTAGTATAATAGCTAGCGGGAGCCCAGATACGCAGTATTTT	CASSIIASGSPDTQYF
TRBV5-4	TRBJ2-4	.	.	TGTGCCAGCAGCTTTGGAACAAACATTCAGTACTTC	CASSFGTNIQYF
TRBV28	TRBJ2-7	.	TRBD1	TGTGCCAGCAGTCGCCGGGGACAGGGGTTTTACGAGCAGTACTTC	CASSRRGQGFYEQYF
TRBV10-1	TRBJ2-7	.	TRBD2	TGCGCCAGCAGTGAGGACAGCGGGGGCTACGAGCAGTACTTC	CASSEDSGGYEQYF
TRBV6-5	TRBJ1-1	.	.	TGTGCCAGCTCCCCGGGGCGGACTAAAGCTTTCTTT	CASSPGRTKAFF
TRBV5-1	TRBJ1-1	.	.	TGCGCCAGCAGCTTGGGGTCTCCCACTGAAGCTTTCTTT	CASSLGSPTEAFF
TRBV4-1	TRBJ1-5	.	TRBD1	TGCGCCAGCAGCCACCCTACAGGGGGTGGATTTCAGCCCCAGCATTTT	CASSHPTGGGFQPQHF
TRBV20-1	TRBJ1-4	many	.	TGCAGTGCGGCGAGGTCTGAAAAACTGTTTTTT	CSAARSEKLFF
TRBV7-2	TRBJ1-1	.	.	TGTGCCAGCAGCTTGATGGGTGGCGGCACTGAAGCTTTCTTT	CASSLMGGGTEAFF
TRBV30	TRBJ1-5	once	.	TGTGCCTGGGGATCGGGAGGACAGCCTAGCAATCAGCCCCAGCATTTT	CAWGSGGQPSNQPQHF
TRBV7-6	TRBJ1-4	.	.	TGTGCCAGCAGCTCCCAGGGAACCAGGGGATCAGAAAAACTGTTTTTT	CASSSQGTRGSEKLFF
TRBV7-6	TRBJ2-1	.	TRBD2	TGTGCCAGCAGCTTAGCTTGGGGGAAACTAGCGGGAGGGCCAAGGGATGAGCAGTTCTTC	CASSLAWGKLAGGPRDEQFF
TRBV5-1	TRBJ2-5	.	.	TGCGCCAGCAGCTTGGCCCACCCCCGGGAGACCCAGTACTTC	CASSLAHPRETQYF
TRBV2	TRBJ2-5	.	TRBD1	TGTGCCAGCAACGAGAACAGGGGATGGTCGGAGACCCAGTACTTC	CASNENRGWSETQYF
TRBV10-1	TRBJ2-5	.	.	TGCGCCAGCAGTGAGTCCGGCAGGACGCCAGAGACCCAGTACTTC	CASSESGRTPETQYF
TRBV7-9	TRBJ2-7	few	.	TGTGCCAGCAGCGATGAGGGACGGGTGTACTTC	CASSDEGRVYF
TRBV28	TRBJ1-2	.	TRBD1	TGTGCCAGCAGGGGCGCGGACAGGGGGGGACACTATGGCTACACCTTC	CASRGADRGGHYGYTF
TRBV11-2	TRBJ2-1	once	.	TGTGCCAGCAGCTTAGTCGCGACCTACAATGAGCAGTTCTTC	CASSLVATYNEQFF
TRBV9	TRBJ2-2	once	.	TGTGCCAGCAGCGTAACGGCTTCAAACACCGGGGAGCTGTTTTTT	CASSVTASNTGELFF
TRBV9	TRBJ2-7	.	.	TGTGCCAGCAGCGTATCCCTAGCGACCTCCTACGAGCAGTACTTC	CASSVSLATSYEQYF
TRBV7-9	TRBJ2-5	.	TRBD1	TGTGCCAGCAGCGACCGAGGGGGCGGCGAGACCCAGTACTTC	CASSDRGGGETQYF